The present T cell receptor beta chain was sequenced within a study of graft-versus-host responses after intestinal transplantation. Study-wide background: In this cohort, recipients had multivisceral, liver-intestinal, or isolated intestinal transplants. Anti-thymocyte globulin was used for induction in all recipients, who then took tacrolimus and steroids for approximately 3 years. Whole-study findings and limits: Marrow from the recipient contained GvH clones, some of which had appeared first in ileum or blood.

Using immunoSEQ multiplex PCR, the repertoire was profiled, and TCRdb retains in-frame clones only, with some absent. Among 99,000 or so clones, around 93% were seen once, and the ten largest hold about 0.072%. Trimming took 5 bases from V and 6 from J, leaving 7 bases between them. CDR1 and CDR2 (germline): SGHAT, FQNNGV. The CDR3 extends over 11 amino acids. On this clone itself: Its antigen is undetermined.

The sequence came from a human donor who was the organ donor for an intestinal transplant. V gene TRBV11-2 combines with J gene TRBJ1-1; D remains unclear. The input for sequencing was unstimulated CD8+ T cells sorted from spleen or lymph node cells, taken before transplant. The CDR3, as DNA: TGTGCCAGCAGCCAGAGGGCTGAAGCTTTCTTT. Translating it yields CASSQRAEAFF.